The 4 T cell receptor beta chains below all came from one sample that was sequenced in a study of blood T cell repertoires in COVID-19. The protocol was immunoSEQ multiplex PCR, while the TCRdb copy is restricted to in-frame clones and leaves out a portion. The repertoire includes under 95,000 clones, about 82% of them detected once, and 8.5% to 10% sits in the top ten. Sequencing was performed on peripheral blood. All receptors derive from a man over 45 with COVID-19, enrolled during active disease.

J is TRBJ1-6 and V is TRBV4-3; D perhaps matches TRBD1 (5 bases). The germline CDR1 and CDR2 sequences are LGHNA and YSLEER. V shed 6 bases and J shed 7 bases, with 13 bases lying between them. The CDR3 consists of 14 residues. The CDR3 DNA follows: TGCGCCAGCAGTCAGGGTACGCGGAATTCACCCCTCCACTTT. Translated, it gives CASSQGTRNSPLHF.

In DNA form, the CDR3 reads TGTGCCAGCAGTTTATCTGGCAGGACTAACTATGGCTACACCTTC. Its protein product is CASSLSGRTNYGYTF. The chain combines TRBV28 with TRBJ1-2; no reliable D call. Germline lookup yields CDR1 MDHEN and CDR2 SYDVKM. The germline V and J ends were trimmed by 1 base and 0 bases, with 9 bases remaining between them. The CDR3 sequence is 15 residues long.

The chain has TRBV7-9 and TRBJ2-4; D might be TRBD1 (6 bases). Germline V lookup: CDR1 SEHNR, CDR2 FQNEAQ (reference sequence). This CDR3 is built from 15 residues. The V gene lost 3 bases and the J gene lost 0 bases, with 9 bases spanning the gap. CDR3 DNA: TGTGCCAGCAGCTTGGGGGCTGAAGCCAAAAACATTCAGTACTTC. Amino acid sequence: CASSLGAEAKNIQYF.

The chain is built from TRBV7-2 and TRBJ1-2; no reliable D call. The CDR3 consists of 14 residues. Trimming took off 1 base at V and 2 bases at J, with 8 bases between the two ends. Germline V gives CDR1 SGHTA, CDR2 FQGNSA. The CDR3 nucleotides are TGTGCCAGCAGCTTAGACGGTAGAAACTATGGCTACACCTTC. It translates to CASSLDGRNYGYTF.